A single sample is the source of the 31 T cell receptor beta chains below, sequenced in a study of shared clonotypes between healthy human individuals. Naive CD8 populations comprised CD45RO-negative cells positively selected for CCR7, excluding terminally differentiated effector memory CD45RA+ cells. Sequencing used immunoSEQ multiplex PCR; TCRdb keeps in-frame clones, though not all of them. Counted here are hundreds of thousands of clones, roughly 92% occurring once; the ten biggest clones make up nearly 25%. Sequenced: naive CD8+ T cells sorted from blood. The receptor set was obtained from a man aged 25 to 40 in good health.

The chain links TRBV27 to TRBJ2-2, with D tentatively TRBD2 (6 bases). CDR3 size: 16 residues. Germline CDR1 is MNHEY and CDR2 is SMNVEV (reference sequence). Trimming took off 3 bases at V and 4 bases at J, with 15 bases between the two ends. CDR3 loop: CASSFWDSTSTGELFF. CDR3 coding DNA: TGTGCCAGCAGTTTCTGGGACTCAACATCCACCGGGGAGCTGTTTTTT.

This clone was seen once. The V and J genes are TRBV10-2 and TRBJ2-7, with a possible D match to TRBD2 (5 bases). The germline CDR1 and CDR2 sequences are WSHSY and SAAADI. This CDR3 has 20 amino acids. The germline V and J ends were trimmed by 4 bases and 2 bases, with 30 bases remaining between them. The CDR3 sequence: CASSGSGEFGGPESPYEQYF. CDR3 bases: TGCGCCAGCAGTGGGAGTGGGGAATTTGGCGGGCCCGAATCTCCCTACGAGCAGTACTTC.

The CDR3 reads CASSPRTGQTTEQYF. The CDR3, as DNA: TGTGCCAGCAGCCCCAGGACGGGCCAAACCACCGAGCAGTACTTC. This chain joins TRBV11-1 and TRBJ2-7; D remains ambiguous. The length of the CDR3 is 15 residues. CDR1 and CDR2 (germline): SGHAT, FQDESV (reference sequence). V shed 5 bases and J shed 6 bases, with 20 bases lying between them. The full variable domain, in which reference TRBV11-1 and TRBJ2-7 provide the parts outside the CDR3, is EAEVAQSPRYKITEKSQAVAFWCDPISGHATLYWYRQILGQGPELLVQFQDESVVDDSQLPKDRFSAERLKGVDSTLKIQPAELGDSAMYLCASSPRTGQTTEQYFGPGTRLTVT.

The gene calls are TRBV5-1 and TRBJ1-1, with D uncertain. Germline-derived CDR1 and CDR2 are SGHRS and YFSETQ. V lost 0 bases to trimming and J lost 8 bases, with 17 bases between them. The CDR3 loop spans 15 amino acids. CDR3: CASSLAEAGLREAFF. The CDR3 nucleotides read TGCGCCAGCAGCTTGGCCGAGGCAGGACTTAGAGAAGCTTTCTTT.

The chain recombines TRBV28 with TRBJ2-3, with D perhaps being TRBD1 or TRBD2 (5 bases each). Per germline, CDR1 MDHEN and CDR2 SYDVKM. This CDR3 has 17 amino acids. The V end lost 3 bases, the J end lost 6 bases, and 22 bases lay between the germline ends. The DNA for the CDR3 is TGTGCCAGCAGTTTGAGAGCTAGCAGGGCCCAACGGGATACGCAGTATTTT. Its translation is CASSLRASRAQRDTQYF.

V and J are TRBV29-1 and TRBJ2-7; D may correspond to TRBD1 or TRBD2 (5 bases each). Germline assignment: CDR1 SQVTM and CDR2 ANQGSEA. The CDR3 is made up of 15 amino acids. V shed 1 base and J shed 5 bases, with 18 bases lying between them. CDR3 nucleotides: TGCAGCGTTGAAGGGGGGTTATTAGGGATCGACGAGCAGTACTTC. Its translation: CSVEGGLLGIDEQYF.

This chain links TRBV4-3 with TRBJ2-2, with 7 positions matching TRBD2. Looked up from germline, CDR1 is LGHNA and CDR2 is YSLEER. V was pared by 0 bases and J by 6 bases, with 10 bases of the junction left unmatched. The CDR3 consists of 17 residues. The CDR3 sequence: CASSQDGRDYQSGELFF. CDR3 coding DNA: TGCGCCAGCAGCCAAGATGGGCGGGACTACCAGTCCGGGGAGCTGTTTTTT.

This clone was counted only a few times. This sequence joins TRBV28 and TRBJ2-7; unclear D gene. There are 11 residues in the CDR3. With 10 bases removed from V and 3 bases from J, the gap between germline ends came to 10 bases. Germline-derived CDR1 and CDR2 are MDHEN and SYDVKM. The CDR3 spells CATHYHYEQYF. In DNA, the CDR3 is TGTGCCACCCATTACCACTACGAGCAGTACTTC.

The chain carries TRBV27 and TRBJ2-3; 8 bases map to TRBD1. The V gene's germline CDR1 is MNHEY and CDR2 SMNVEV (reference sequence). CDR3 length: 17 residues. J was trimmed by 3 bases and V by 3 bases; bases with no gene match: 11. The CDR3 bases are TGTGCCAGCAGTTTCCAAGGACAGGGTCGTGTTACAGATACGCAGTATTTT. This gives the protein CASSFQGQGRVTDTQYF.

The J gene is TRBJ2-1, the V gene TRBV13, with TRBD2 matching over 7 bases. J lost 6 bases, V lost 6 bases, and 14 bases had no gene match. Germline V gives CDR1 PRHDT, CDR2 FYEKMQ (reference sequence). The CDR3 extends over 16 amino acids. CDR3 sequence: CASSSLYSGRVNEQFF. The CDR3 nucleotides are TGTGCCAGCAGTTCCCTATACTCTGGGAGGGTCAATGAGCAGTTCTTC.

The chain is built from TRBV14 and TRBJ2-7; TRBD1 agrees at 7 bases. The CDR3 is 14 residues long. Per the germline V gene, CDR1 is SGHDN and CDR2 is FVKESK. With V trimmed by 3 bases and J by 3 bases, 5 bases remained unmatched. The CDR3 nucleotides read TGTGCCAGCAGCCACCGGGACAGCTTCTACGAGCAGTACTTC. It translates to CASSHRDSFYEQYF.

The genes are TRBV14 and TRBJ2-3, with D unresolved. The CDR3 extends over 13 amino acids. Per germline, CDR1 SGHDN and CDR2 FVKESK. V gave up 1 base and J gave up 4 bases, with 6 bases separating them. In nucleotides, the CDR3 is TGTGCCAGCAGCCAAGTGGTCGCAGATACGCAGTATTTT. It yields the protein CASSQVVADTQYF.

The V gene is TRBV27, the J gene TRBJ2-1; TRBD2 might be the D (5 bases). Trimming shortened V by 8 bases and J by 3 bases, and 20 bases separated the two germline ends. The CDR3 consists of 16 residues. Germline loops: CDR1 MNHEY, CDR2 SMNVEV (reference sequence). CDR3 nucleotide sequence: TGTGCCAGCTCCCTTCTTGAGCCCAGCGGCTACAATGAGCAGTTCTTC. Translation: CASSLLEPSGYNEQFF.

The chain joins TRBV11-2 to TRBJ2-1; 10 bases are a match to TRBD1. Trimming cost V 4 bases and J 6 bases; bases outside gene matches: 6. The CDR3 contains 15 residues. Looked up from germline, CDR1 is SGHAT and CDR2 is FQNNGV. The CDR3 DNA reads TGTGCCAGCAGCTGGACAGGGGGTTGGGGCAATGAGCAGTTCTTC. It is translated as CASSWTGGWGNEQFF.

This chain uses TRBV6-5 with TRBJ2-1; TRBD1 or TRBD2 may be the D gene (5 bases each). This CDR3 contains 13 residues. Trimming removed 5 bases at V and 2 bases at J, with 7 bases between. Germline V gene sequence: CDR1 MNHEY, CDR2 SVGAGI. CDR3 in amino acids: CASSRDPYNEQFF. The CDR3, as DNA: TGTGCCAGCAGTCGGGACCCCTACAATGAGCAGTTCTTC.

The chain links TRBV27 to TRBJ2-1; 9 bases are shared with TRBD2. The V and J ends lost 6 bases and 3 bases, in that order; junction bases with no gene match: 9. CDR1 MNHEY and CDR2 SMNVEV come from the germline V gene (reference sequence). There are 16 residues in the CDR3. The CDR3 nucleotides are TGTGCCAGCAGCTTCTTGGGACTAGCATACTACAATGAGCAGTTCTTC. Residues: CASSFLGLAYYNEQFF.

V gene TRBV6-1 combines with J gene TRBJ2-5; 14 nucleotides match TRBD2. CDR3 length: 15 residues. CDR1 is MNHNS, CDR2 SASEGT, per germline. Trimming removed 5 bases from V and 4 bases from J; junction bases left unmatched: 3. CDR3 sequence reads: CASSRLAGGRETQYF. DNA of the CDR3: TGTGCCAGCAGTCGACTAGCGGGAGGGCGAGAGACCCAGTACTTC.

For the CDR3, the DNA is TGCGCCAGCAGCGGACAGGAAAGTGTCTACGAGCAGTACTTC. Protein product: CASSGQESVYEQYF. The genes are TRBV5-1 and TRBJ2-7; 7 bases are a match to TRBD1. This CDR3 comprises 14 residues. Germline V gene sequence: CDR1 SGHRS, CDR2 YFSETQ. V lost 4 bases, J lost 3 bases, and 7 bases stayed unmatched.

J is TRBJ2-2 and V is TRBV28; unclear D gene. Germline-derived CDR1 and CDR2 are MDHEN and SYDVKM. V lost 3 bases to trimming and J lost 0 bases, with 5 bases between them. There are 14 residues in the CDR3. CDR3 in amino acids: CASSFGPNTGELFF. The CDR3 DNA is TGTGCCAGCAGTTTCGGACCGAACACCGGGGAGCTGTTTTTT.

V gene TRBV7-6 combines with J gene TRBJ2-7; D unresolved. CDR3 length equals 13 residues. The germline V gene has CDR1 SGHVS and CDR2 FNYEAQ. V lost 5 bases, J lost 3 bases, and 11 bases lay in between. The CDR3 DNA sequence: TGTGCCAGCAGCACCGGACCTCTCTACGAGCAGTACTTC. Protein sequence: CASSTGPLYEQYF.

The chain recombines TRBV5-4 with TRBJ2-3; the D gene is possibly TRBD1 (5 bases). V dropped 5 bases and J dropped 6 bases, with 13 bases sitting between them. Germline V CDR1 and CDR2: SGHNT, YYREEE (reference sequence). The CDR3 spans 13 residues. The CDR3 nucleotides read TGTGCCAGCAGTCCCGGACAATCGGATACGCAGTATTTT. Translation gives CASSPGQSDTQYF. The full variable domain, its missing parts supplied by reference TRBV5-4 and TRBJ2-3, is ETGVTQSPTHLIKTRGQQVTLRCSSQSGHNTVSWYQQALGQGPQFIFQYYREEENGRGNFPPRFSGLQFPNYSSELNVNALELDDSALYLCASSPGQSDTQYFGPGTRLTVL.

The rearrangement links TRBV4-1 to TRBJ2-7; 9 positions match TRBD2. The CDR3 is 17 amino acids. Germline loops: CDR1 MGHRA, CDR2 YSYEKL. With V trimmed by 0 bases and J by 10 bases, 16 bases remained unmatched. CDR3 protein: CASSQDIMAGGPLHQYF. CDR3 nucleotides: TGCGCCAGCAGCCAAGATATAATGGCGGGAGGGCCCCTTCATCAGTACTTC.

The J gene is TRBJ2-3, the V gene TRBV5-5, with 9 bases fitting TRBD1. Trimming took 0 bases from V and 4 from J; bases not matched to a gene: 6. CDR1 and CDR2 from the germline V gene are SGHKS and YYEKEE (reference sequence). The CDR3 totals 16 residues. The CDR3 region is CASSLADRGMADTQYF. The CDR3 DNA sequence: TGTGCCAGCAGCTTGGCGGACAGGGGTATGGCAGATACGCAGTATTTT. The whole variable domain, filled in from reference TRBV5-5 and TRBJ2-3, reads DAGVTQSPTHLIKTRGQQVTLRCSPISGHKSVSWYQQVLGQGPQFIFQYYEKEERGRGNFPDRFSARQFPNYSSELNVNALLLGDSALYLCASSLADRGMADTQYFGPGTRLTVL.

This sequence joins TRBV7-6 and TRBJ2-7; a weak D match, TRBD1 (5 bases). Germline CDR1 reads SGHVS; CDR2 reads FNYEAQ. V was clipped by 4 bases and J by 5 bases, with 15 bases between them. The CDR3 length is 14 residues. CDR3 DNA sequence: TGTGCCAGCAGCTCGACCCTAGGGGTTGACGAGCAGTACTTC. This codes for CASSSTLGVDEQYF.

In this sample, this clone turned up once. V and J are TRBV11-2 and TRBJ2-5, with TRBD1 identical over 8 bases. Per germline, CDR1 SGHAT and CDR2 FQNNGV. This CDR3 spans 14 amino acids. The ends lost 3 bases at V and 4 bases at J; junction bases unmatched: 4. CDR3 sequence: CASSFLGQGETQYF. CDR3 nucleotide sequence: TGTGCCAGCAGCTTCCTAGGACAGGGAGAGACCCAGTACTTC.

The chain carries TRBV9 and TRBJ2-3; D is unclear. This CDR3 is 13 amino acids long. Germline lookup yields CDR1 SGDLS and CDR2 YYNGEE. V lost 4 bases, J lost 6 bases, and 12 bases lay in between. CDR3 loop: CASSPSNLDTQYF. The DNA of the CDR3 is TGTGCCAGCAGCCCCTCTAATTTGGATACGCAGTATTTT.

This chain joins TRBV11-1 and TRBJ2-7; no definite D call. The V end was cut by 3 bases, the J end by 3 bases, with 18 bases between. The CDR3 runs to 16 residues. Germline CDR1 SGHAT, CDR2 FQDESV (reference sequence). Written as DNA, the CDR3 is TGTGCCAGCAGCTTTAGGAGCTTCTCTTTGAACTACGAGCAGTACTTC. It translates to CASSFRSFSLNYEQYF.

This chain uses TRBV7-7 with TRBJ2-5, with D perhaps TRBD1 or TRBD2 (5 bases each). Trimming stripped 2 bases from V and 5 bases from J, with 12 bases between. Germline CDR1 SSHAT, CDR2 FNYEAQ (reference sequence). This CDR3 has 14 amino acids. CDR3 residues: CASSLRDLKETQYF. DNA for the CDR3: TGTGCCAGCAGCTTAAGGGACCTTAAGGAGACCCAGTACTTC.

This clone was observed once. The V gene is TRBV9, the J gene TRBJ2-3, with a weak D call TRBD1 (6 bases). Per the germline V gene, CDR1 is SGDLS and CDR2 is YYNGEE. The CDR3 runs 15 residues. V lost 2 bases to trimming and J lost 1 base, with 11 bases between them. The CDR3 is CASSVSRGGTDTQYF. Written as DNA, the CDR3 is TGTGCCAGCAGCGTTAGCAGGGGCGGCACAGATACGCAGTATTTT.

This clone has more than one count but fewer than ten. The rearrangement uses TRBV11-2 and TRBJ2-6; 7 bases align to TRBD2. The germline V gene has CDR1 SGHAT and CDR2 FQNNGV. V lost 5 bases to trimming and J lost 0 bases; unmatched junction nucleotides: 10. This CDR3 comprises 18 residues. CDR3 protein: CASSPGLEGISGANVLTF. CDR3 sequence (DNA): TGTGCCAGCAGCCCCGGACTAGAAGGAATCTCTGGGGCCAACGTCCTGACTTTC. The entire variable domain, with the rest obtained from reference TRBV11-2 and TRBJ2-6, is as follows: EAGVAQSPRYKIIEKRQSVAFWCNPISGHATLYWYQQILGQGPKLLIQFQNNGVVDDSQLPKDRFSAERLKGVDSTLKIQPAKLEDSAVYLCASSPGLEGISGANVLTFGAGSRLTVL.

This chain joins TRBV7-9 and TRBJ2-7, with D unclear. CDR1 is SEHNR and CDR2 is FQNEAQ in the germline V gene (reference sequence). The CDR3 runs to 13 residues. V lost 5 bases and J lost 7, with 15 bases in between. CDR3 in amino acids: CASSPGPNWEQYF. The CDR3 coding sequence is TGTGCCAGCAGCCCCGGTCCAAATTGGGAGCAGTACTTC. The complete variable domain, with remaining parts taken from reference TRBV7-9 and TRBJ2-7, reads DTGVSQNPRHKITKRGQNVTFRCDPISEHNRLYWYRQTLGQGPEFLTYFQNEAQLEKSRLLSDRFSAERPKGSFSTLEIQRTEQGDSAMYLCASSPGPNWEQYFGPGTRLTVT.